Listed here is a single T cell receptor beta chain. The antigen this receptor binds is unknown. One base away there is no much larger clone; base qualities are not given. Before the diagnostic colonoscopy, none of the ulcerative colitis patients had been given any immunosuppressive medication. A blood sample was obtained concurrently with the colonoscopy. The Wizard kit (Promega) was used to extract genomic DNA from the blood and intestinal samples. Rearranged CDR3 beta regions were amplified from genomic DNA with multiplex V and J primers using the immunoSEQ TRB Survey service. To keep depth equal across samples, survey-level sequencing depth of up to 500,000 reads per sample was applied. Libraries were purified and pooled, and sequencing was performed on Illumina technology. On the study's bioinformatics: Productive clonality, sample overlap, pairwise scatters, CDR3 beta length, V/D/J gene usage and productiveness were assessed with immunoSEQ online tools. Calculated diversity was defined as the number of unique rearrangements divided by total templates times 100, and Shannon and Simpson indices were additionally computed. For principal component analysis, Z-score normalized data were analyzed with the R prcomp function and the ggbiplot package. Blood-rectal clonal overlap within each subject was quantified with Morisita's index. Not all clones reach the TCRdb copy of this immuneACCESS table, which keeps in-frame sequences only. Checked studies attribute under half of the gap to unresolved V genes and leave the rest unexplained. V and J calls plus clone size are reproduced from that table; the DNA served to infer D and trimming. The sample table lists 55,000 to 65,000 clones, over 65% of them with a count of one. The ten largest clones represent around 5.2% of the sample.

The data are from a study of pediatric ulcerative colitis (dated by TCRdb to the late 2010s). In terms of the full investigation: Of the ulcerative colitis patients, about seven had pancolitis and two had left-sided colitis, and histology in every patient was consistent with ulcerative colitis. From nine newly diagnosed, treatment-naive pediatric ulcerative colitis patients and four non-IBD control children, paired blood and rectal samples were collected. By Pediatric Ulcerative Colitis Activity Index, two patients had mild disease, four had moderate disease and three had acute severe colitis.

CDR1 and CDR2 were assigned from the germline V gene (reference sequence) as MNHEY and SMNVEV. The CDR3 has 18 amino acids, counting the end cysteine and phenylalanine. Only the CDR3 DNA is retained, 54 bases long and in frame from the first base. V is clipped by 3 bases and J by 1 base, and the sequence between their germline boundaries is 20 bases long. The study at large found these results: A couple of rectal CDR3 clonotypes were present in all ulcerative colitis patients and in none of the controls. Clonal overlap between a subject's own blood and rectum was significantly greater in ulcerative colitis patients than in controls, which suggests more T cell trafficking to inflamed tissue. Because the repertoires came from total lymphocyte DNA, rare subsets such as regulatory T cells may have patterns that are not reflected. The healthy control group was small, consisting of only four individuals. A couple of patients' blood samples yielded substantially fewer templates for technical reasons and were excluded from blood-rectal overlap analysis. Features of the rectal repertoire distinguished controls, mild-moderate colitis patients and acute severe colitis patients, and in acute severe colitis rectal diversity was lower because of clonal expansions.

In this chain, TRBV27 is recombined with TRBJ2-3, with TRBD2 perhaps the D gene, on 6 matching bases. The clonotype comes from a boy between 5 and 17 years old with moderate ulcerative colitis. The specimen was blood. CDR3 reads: CASSFVGPHSGGTDTQYF. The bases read TGTGCCAGCAGTTTTGTTGGGCCCCATAGCGGCGGCACAGATACGCAGTATTTT.